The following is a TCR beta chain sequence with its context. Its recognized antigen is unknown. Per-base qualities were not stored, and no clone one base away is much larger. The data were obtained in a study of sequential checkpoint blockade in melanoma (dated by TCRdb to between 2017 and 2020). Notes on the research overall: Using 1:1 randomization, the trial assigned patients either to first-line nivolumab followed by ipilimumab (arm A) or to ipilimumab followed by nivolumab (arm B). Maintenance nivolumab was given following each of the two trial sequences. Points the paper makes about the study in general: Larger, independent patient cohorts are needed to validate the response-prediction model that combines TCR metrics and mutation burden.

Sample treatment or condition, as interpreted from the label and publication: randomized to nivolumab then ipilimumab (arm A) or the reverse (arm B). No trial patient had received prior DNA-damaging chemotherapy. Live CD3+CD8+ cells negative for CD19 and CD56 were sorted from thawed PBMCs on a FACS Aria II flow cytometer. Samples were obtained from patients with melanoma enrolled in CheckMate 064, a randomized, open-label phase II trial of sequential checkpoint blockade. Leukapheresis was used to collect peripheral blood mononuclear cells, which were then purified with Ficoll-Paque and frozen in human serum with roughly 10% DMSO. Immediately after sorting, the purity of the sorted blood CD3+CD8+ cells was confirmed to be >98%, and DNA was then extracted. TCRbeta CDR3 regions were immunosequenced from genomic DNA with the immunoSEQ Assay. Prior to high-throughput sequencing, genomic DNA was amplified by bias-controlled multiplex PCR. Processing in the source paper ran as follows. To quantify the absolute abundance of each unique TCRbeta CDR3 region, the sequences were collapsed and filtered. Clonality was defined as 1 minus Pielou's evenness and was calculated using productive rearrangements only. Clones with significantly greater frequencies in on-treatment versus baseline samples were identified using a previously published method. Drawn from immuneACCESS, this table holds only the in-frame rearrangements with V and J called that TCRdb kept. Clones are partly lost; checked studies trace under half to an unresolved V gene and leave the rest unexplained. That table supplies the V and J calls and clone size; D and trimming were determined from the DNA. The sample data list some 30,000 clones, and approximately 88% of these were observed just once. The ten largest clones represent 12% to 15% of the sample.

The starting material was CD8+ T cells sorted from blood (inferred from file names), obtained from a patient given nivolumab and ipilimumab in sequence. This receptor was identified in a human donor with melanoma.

The CDR3 reads CASSSGTSLSYNEQFF. At the DNA level, the sequence is TGTGCCAGCAGTAGCGGGACTAGCCTATCCTACAATGAGCAGTTCTTC. The rearrangement combines TRBV2 with TRBJ2-1, with TRBD2 identical over 9 junction bases. The CDR3 runs 16 amino acids, cysteine and phenylalanine included. Only CDR3 DNA is held: 48 bases, read in frame from base 1. V is cut back by 5 bases and J by 1 base, with 6 bases in the junction unmatched. In the germline V gene, CDR1 corresponds to SNHLY and CDR2 to FYNNEI.